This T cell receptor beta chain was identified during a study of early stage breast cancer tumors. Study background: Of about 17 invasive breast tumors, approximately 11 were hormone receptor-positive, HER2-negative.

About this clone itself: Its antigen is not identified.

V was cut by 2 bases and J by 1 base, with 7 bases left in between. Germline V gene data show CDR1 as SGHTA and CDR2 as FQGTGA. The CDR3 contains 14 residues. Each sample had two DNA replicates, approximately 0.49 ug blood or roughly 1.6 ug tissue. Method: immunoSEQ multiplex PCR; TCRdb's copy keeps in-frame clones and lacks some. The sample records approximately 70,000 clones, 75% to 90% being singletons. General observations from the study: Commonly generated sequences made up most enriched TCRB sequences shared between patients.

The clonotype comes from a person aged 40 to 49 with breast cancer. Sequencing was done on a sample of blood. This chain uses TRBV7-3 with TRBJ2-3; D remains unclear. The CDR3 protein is CASSLEPRTDTQYF. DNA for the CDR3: TGTGCCAGCAGCTTAGAACCTCGCACAGATACGCAGTATTTT.